These T cell receptor beta chains were read from a single sample in a study of control samples from healthy donors and cancer patients. Clones were sequenced by immunoSEQ multiplex PCR, and TCRdb holds only the in-frame ones, with some missing. The sample has about 130,000 clones; over 75% are singletons. Sequencing was performed on blood. All receptors derive from a man younger than 35 in good health. Both conserved end residues are part of each CDR3.

J gene: TRBJ1-2
V gene: TRBV5-1
CDR3 protein: CASSLGQGFDGYTF

J gene: TRBJ2-7
V gene: TRBV6-5
CDR3 protein: CASSYAGARFYEQYF

J gene: TRBJ2-6
V gene: TRBV5-5
CDR3 protein: CASGPDPGANVLTF

J gene: TRBJ2-2
V gene: TRBV19
CDR3 protein: CASIGQEVTGELFF

J gene: TRBJ1-1
V gene: TRBV18
CDR3 protein: CASSPQGGYTEAFF

J gene: TRBJ2-6
V gene: TRBV2
CDR3 protein: CASSVRGATSGANVLTF

J gene: TRBJ2-1
V gene: TRBV4-1
CDR3 protein: CASSQGVSGVTNGEQFF

J gene: TRBJ1-4
V gene: TRBV27
CDR3 protein: CASSLRGNNEKLFF

J gene: TRBJ1-4
V gene: TRBV9
CDR3 protein: CASSVDATNEKLFF

J gene: TRBJ2-3
V gene: TRBV3-1/TRBV3-2
CDR3 protein: CASSGPDTQYF

J gene: TRBJ2-4
V gene: TRBV19
CDR3 protein: CASSISHRVGSIQYF

J gene: TRBJ1-4
V gene: TRBV11-2
CDR3 protein: CASSLQGMGNEKLFF

J gene: TRBJ1-5
V gene: TRBV12-3/TRBV12-4
CDR3 protein: CASSLGGPQHF

J gene: TRBJ1-5
V gene: TRBV9
CDR3 protein: CASSGSGQGNQPQHF

J gene: TRBJ2-2
V gene: TRBV12-3/TRBV12-4
CDR3 protein: CASSRQGSGELFF

J gene: TRBJ2-1
V gene: TRBV3-1/TRBV3-2
CDR3 protein: CASSLDLNNEQFF

J gene: TRBJ1-5
V gene: TRBV27
CDR3 protein: CASLLRDSNQPQHF

J gene: TRBJ1-6
V gene: TRBV25-1
CDR3 protein: CASSEYLVADYSPLHF

J gene: TRBJ2-1
V gene: TRBV7-2
CDR3 protein: CASSLAVVGGIQKKTYNEQFF

J gene: TRBJ1-6
V gene: TRBV2
CDR3 protein: CATLFTDSPLHF

J gene: TRBJ2-7
V gene: TRBV28
CDR3 protein: CATSDLEGGDYEQYF

J gene: TRBJ2-5
V gene: TRBV24-1
CDR3 protein: CATSEPSTESETQYF

J gene: TRBJ1-1
V gene: TRBV28
CDR3 protein: CASSLSRPMNTEAFF

J gene: TRBJ2-1
V gene: TRBV6-1
CDR3 protein: CASSDPGTAYNEQFF

J gene: TRBJ1-1
V gene: TRBV6-5
CDR3 protein: CASSSTLNTEAFF

J gene: TRBJ1-1
V gene: TRBV28
CDR3 protein: CASSLKGRAEAFF

J gene: TRBJ2-5
V gene: TRBV14
CDR3 protein: CASNRMEETQYF

J gene: TRBJ1-2
V gene: TRBV5-6
CDR3 protein: CASSAGQVLNYGYTF

J gene: TRBJ2-5
V gene: TRBV29-1
CDR3 protein: CSVEDPGTGETQYF

J gene: TRBJ2-1
V gene: TRBV2
CDR3 protein: CASKVVGEQFF

J gene: TRBJ2-1
V gene: TRBV7-2
CDR3 protein: CASSPGASGASNEQFF

J gene: TRBJ2-6
V gene: TRBV18
CDR3 protein: CASSPEVSGANVLTF

J gene: TRBJ2-5
V gene: TRBV4-1
CDR3 protein: CASSQVRWETQYF

J gene: TRBJ2-5
V gene: TRBV3-1/TRBV3-2
CDR3 protein: CASSQDWGGDQTQYF

J gene: TRBJ2-6
V gene: TRBV4-1
CDR3 protein: CASSPVVLSGANVLTF

J gene: TRBJ1-4
V gene: TRBV4-1
CDR3 protein: CASSQPLSGGSEKLFF

J gene: TRBJ2-7
V gene: TRBV27
CDR3 protein: CASKVRGPGEQYF

J gene: TRBJ2-2
V gene: TRBV4-3
CDR3 protein: CASSQDASGRKNTGELFF

J gene: TRBJ1-2
V gene: TRBV4-1
CDR3 protein: CASSQQGATVYGYTF

J gene: TRBJ1-2
V gene: TRBV28
CDR3 protein: CASSLEQGAGGYTF

J gene: TRBJ1-2
V gene: TRBV28
CDR3 protein: CASSPPPPYGYTF

J gene: TRBJ1-5
V gene: TRBV12-3/TRBV12-4
CDR3 protein: CASSLTQGQPQHF

J gene: TRBJ1-1
V gene: TRBV5-4
CDR3 protein: CASSLSGRRTEAFF

J gene: TRBJ1-1
V gene: TRBV20-1
CDR3 protein: CSLFSQTEAFF